The 22 T cell receptor beta chains in this list originate from one sample, sequenced in a study of T cell responses to AZD1222 COVID-19 vaccine. The protocol was immunoSEQ multiplex PCR, while the TCRdb copy is restricted to in-frame clones and leaves out a portion. Of about 110,000 clones listed, about 88% are singletons. Sequenced here: peripheral blood, sampled on day 0 of AZD1222 vaccination. The receptor source for this set is an adult in good health.

Turning to this clone: This sample includes further DNA sequences coding for the same CDR3. The chain recombines TRBV5-1 with TRBJ2-5, with TRBD2 matching over 10 bases. Germline lookup yields CDR1 SGHRS and CDR2 YFSETQ. The V segment lost 0 bases and the J segment 5 bases; nucleotides outside the gene matches: 7. The CDR3 spans 16 residues. CDR3 sequence (DNA): TGCGCCAGCAGCTTGGGCCTAGCGGGGGTTGGGGAGACCCAGTACTTC. Encoded protein: CASSLGLAGVGETQYF.

The gene calls are TRBV27 and TRBJ1-1; D possibly corresponds to TRBD1 (6 bases). V was trimmed by 2 bases and J by 4 bases, leaving 14 bases between them. CDR1 and CDR2 (germline): MNHEY, SMNVEV (reference sequence). CDR3 length: 15 amino acids. DNA of the CDR3: TGTGCCAGCAGTTTAGGGGGCCCCCTGGGCACTGAAGCTTTCTTT. Encoded protein: CASSLGGPLGTEAFF.

The chain is built from TRBV4-1 and TRBJ2-2; 11 bases map to TRBD1. The CDR3 is made up of 16 amino acids. The junction had 5 bases not matched to a gene; V was cut back by 4 bases and J by 4 bases. Germline CDR1 and CDR2: MGHRA and YSYEKL. CDR3 sequence: CASSPRTGGVTGELFF. Here the CDR3 DNA reads TGCGCCAGCAGCCCCCGGACAGGGGGCGTCACCGGGGAGCTGTTTTTT.

The chain links TRBV29-1 to TRBJ1-3; TRBD1 might be the D (5 bases). The CDR3 runs 13 residues. The V and J ends lost 4 bases and 0 bases respectively, with 7 bases between them. Germline-derived CDR1 and CDR2 are SQVTM and ANQGSEA. The CDR3: CSVGGGSGNTIYF. CDR3 DNA sequence: TGCAGCGTTGGGGGGGGCTCTGGAAACACCATATATTTT.

Only one count was recorded for this clone. This rearrangement joins TRBV7-2 to TRBJ1-4, with TRBD1 matching 11 bases. CDR1 is SGHTA and CDR2 is FQGNSA in the germline V gene. The CDR3 is made up of 15 amino acids. The V segment lost 5 bases and the J segment 7 bases; nucleotides outside the gene matches: 6. This CDR3 is CASSTSGTGGEKLFF. The CDR3 DNA reads as TGTGCCAGCAGCACCTCCGGGACAGGGGGTGAAAAACTGTTTTTT.

This sequence joins TRBV4-1 and TRBJ1-3, with 7 bases aligning to TRBD1. The CDR3 is 14 amino acids. Trimming cost V 6 bases and J 7 bases; bases outside gene matches: 9. The germline gives CDR1 MGHRA, CDR2 YSYEKL. The CDR3 DNA reads TGCGCCAGCAGGCAGTTGACAGGGTGGAACACCATATATTTT. This codes for CASRQLTGWNTIYF.

The chain combines TRBV30 with TRBJ2-7, with TRBD1 as a possible D gene (5 bases). Germline V CDR1 and CDR2: GTSNPN, SVGIG (reference sequence). V dropped 0 bases and J dropped 5 bases, with 14 bases sitting between them. The CDR3 spans 14 residues. This CDR3 reads CAWSVGHRGDEQYF. CDR3 DNA: TGTGCCTGGAGTGTTGGCCATAGGGGCGACGAGCAGTACTTC. The full variable domain, in which reference TRBV30 and TRBJ2-7 provide the parts outside the CDR3, is SQTIHQWPATLVQPVGSPLSLECTVEGTSNPNLYWYRQAAGRGLQLLFYSVGIGQISSEVPQNLSASRPQDRQFILSSKKLLLSDSGFYLCAWSVGHRGDEQYFGPGTRLTVT.

The V gene is TRBV7-9, the J gene TRBJ2-7; a weak D match, TRBD1 (7 bases). The CDR3 consists of 17 residues. Trimming stripped 2 bases from V and 3 bases from J, with 20 bases between. The germline gives CDR1 SEHNR, CDR2 FQNEAQ (reference sequence). CDR3 DNA: TGTGCCAGCAGCTTAAGGGCGGGGAAGACAGGGAACTACGAGCAGTACTTC. Amino acid sequence: CASSLRAGKTGNYEQYF.

The sample holds a few counts of this clone. The chain joins TRBV5-1 to TRBJ2-1, with a weak D call TRBD2 (6 bases). Trimming removed 4 bases from V and 6 bases from J, with 20 bases in between. CDR3 size: 16 residues. Germline assignment: CDR1 SGHRS and CDR2 YFSETQ. This CDR3 is CASSGGYGGFSNEQFF. The CDR3 nucleotides read TGCGCCAGCAGCGGGGGGTATGGCGGCTTTTCCAATGAGCAGTTCTTC.

The rearrangement uses TRBV7-6 and TRBJ2-1, with D possibly TRBD2 on 7 matching bases. Germline V lookup: CDR1 SGHVS, CDR2 FNYEAQ. This CDR3 is built from 18 residues. Trimming took off 0 bases at V and 5 bases at J, with 20 bases between the two ends. CDR3 sequence (DNA): TGTGCCAGCAGCTTAGCACAGGGAGGGGTTTTGGGGCACAATGAGCAGTTCTTC. Translated: CASSLAQGGVLGHNEQFF.

The chain has TRBV3-1 (or the pseudogene TRBV3-2) and TRBJ2-7; 8 bases map to TRBD1. V lost 2 bases to trimming and J lost 4 bases; unmatched junction nucleotides: 7. Germline loops: CDR1 LGHDT, CDR2 YNNKEL (reference sequence). The CDR3 covers 15 residues. CDR3 nucleotide sequence: TGTGCCAGCAGCCAACCCGGGACAGGTATATACGAGCAGTACTTC. As protein: CASSQPGTGIYEQYF.

The V call is TRBV9, the J call TRBJ2-1; D unclear. The CDR3 contains 15 residues. CDR1 is SGDLS and CDR2 is YYNGEE in the germline V gene. Trimming removed 1 base from V and 0 bases from J, with 8 bases in between. Here the CDR3 reads CASSVLSGSYNEQFF. CDR3 DNA sequence: TGTGCCAGCAGCGTACTGTCGGGCTCCTACAATGAGCAGTTCTTC.

The rearrangement uses TRBV18 and TRBJ2-2; 7 nucleotides align to TRBD1. The CDR3 is 16 residues long. With V trimmed by 1 base and J by 2 bases, 4 bases remained unmatched. Germline CDR1 KGHSH, CDR2 LQKENI. The CDR3 loop reads CASSPQTGRNTGELFF. The CDR3, as DNA: TGTGCCAGCTCACCACAGACAGGGCGAAACACCGGGGAGCTGTTTTTT.

The CDR3 here is CASSQEKTLRKAFF. The CDR3, as DNA: TGCGCCAGCAGCCAAGAAAAAACACTTAGAAAAGCTTTCTTT. The genes are TRBV4-1 and TRBJ1-1, with no clear D. This CDR3 is 14 amino acids long. Germline V gives CDR1 MGHRA, CDR2 YSYEKL. V was cut by 0 bases and J by 9 bases, with 14 bases left in between.

The genes are TRBV11-2 and TRBJ1-3; D remains unclear. The CDR3 totals 17 residues. V lost 1 base and J 0 bases, leaving 13 bases between the germline ends. Germline CDR1 is SGHAT and CDR2 is FQNNGV. The CDR3 here is CASSLGAPGDSGNTIYF. Here the CDR3 DNA reads TGTGCCAGCAGCTTAGGCGCCCCTGGGGACTCTGGAAACACCATATATTTT.

The chain carries TRBV2 and TRBJ2-2, with D possibly TRBD2 on 5 matching bases. V was shortened by 2 bases and J by 1 base, with 8 bases between the two germline ends. The CDR3 loop spans 15 amino acids. Germline CDR1 and CDR2: SNHLY and FYNNEI. The CDR3 loop is CASSERRQNTGELFF. The CDR3 DNA reads TGTGCCAGCAGTGAAAGGAGGCAGAACACCGGGGAGCTGTTTTTT.

This chain links TRBV25-1 with TRBJ1-1; 9 nucleotides match TRBD1. Germline loops: CDR1 MGHDK, CDR2 SYGVNS. The CDR3 totals 13 residues. V was pared by 9 bases and J by 7 bases, with 9 bases of the junction left unmatched. CDR3 bases: TGTGCCAGTAAAACAGGGGGCCTATATGAAGCTTTCTTT. Encoded protein: CASKTGGLYEAFF.

This chain connects TRBV29-1 to TRBJ2-5; D might be TRBD2 (6 bases). The CDR3 runs to 16 residues. Between the trimmed V and J ends, which lost 1 base and 2 bases, there was a span of 17 bases. The germline V gene has CDR1 SQVTM and CDR2 ANQGSEA. CDR3 in DNA: TGCAGCGTTGAAGTGGAGGGGTTGGCCCTTCAAGAGACCCAGTACTTC. It is translated as CSVEVEGLALQETQYF.

The rearrangement links TRBV19 to TRBJ1-1, with 9 bases matching TRBD1. Germline assignment: CDR1 LNHDA and CDR2 SQIVND (reference sequence). The CDR3 runs 14 residues. V lost 4 bases and J lost 4; bases outside the gene matches: 4. The DNA for the CDR3 is TGTGCCAGTAGTACGACAGGGGGGATCACTGAAGCTTTCTTT. Protein sequence: CASSTTGGITEAFF.

For this clone: One junction end does not reproduce the germline sequence, and a read error may be involved. This chain joins TRBV4-1 and TRBJ1-1; 8 bases are a match to TRBD1. This CDR3 region has 16 residues. CDR1 is MGHRA, CDR2 YSYEKL, per germline. This CDR3 reads CASSQDPGQGNTEAFF. CDR3 in DNA: TGCGCCAGCAGTCAAGACCCAGGACAGGGGAACACTGAAGCTTTCTTT.

The chain combines TRBV6-2 or TRBV6-3 with TRBJ1-3; possible D gene TRBD1, 5 bases. This CDR3 is 16 amino acids long. V was pared by 2 bases and J by 4 bases, with 15 bases between. CDR1 MNHEY and CDR2 SVGEGT come from the germline V gene. The CDR3 reads CASSYSGTRKGNTIYF. CDR3 nucleotides: TGTGCCAGCAGTTACAGCGGGACGAGGAAGGGAAACACCATATATTTT.

The chain employs TRBV19 and TRBJ1-1, with D maybe TRBD1 (5 bases). CDR1 LNHDA and CDR2 SQIVND come from the germline V gene (reference sequence). This CDR3 is built from 13 residues. V shed 1 base and J shed 3 bases, with 6 bases lying between them. DNA for the CDR3: TGTGCCAGTAGTATAGGGGGGTACACTGAAGCTTTCTTT. Translation gives CASSIGGYTEAFF. The full variable domain, in which reference TRBV19 and TRBJ1-1 provide the parts outside the CDR3, is DGGITQSPKYLFRKEGQNVTLSCEQNLNHDAMYWYRQDPGQGLRLIYYSQIVNDFQKGDIAEGYSVSREKKESFPLTVTSAQKNPTAFYLCASSIGGYTEAFFGQGTRLTVV.